This T cell receptor beta chain was sequenced for a study of blood T cell repertoires in COVID-19. The wider study: The samples span acute and convalescent COVID-19 from the United States, Italy and Spain. T cells, B-cell-depleted T cells, or PBMCs supplied cDNA or gDNA.

TCRdb keeps only in-frame clones here, not all; method: immunoSEQ multiplex PCR. The repertoire holds about 190,000 clones, more than 70% seen once, with around 1.5% in the top ten. Germline V gene data show CDR1 as LNHDA and CDR2 as SQIVND (reference sequence). This CDR3 is built from 14 residues. Trimming took 6 bases from V and 7 from J; bases not matched to a gene: 8. This chain uses TRBV19 with TRBJ1-1, with 10 bases lining up with TRBD1. The sample consisted of peripheral blood. This receptor was obtained from a man in his late teens or twenties with active or convalescent COVID-19. This CDR3 is CASRSPDRGDEAFF. The DNA of the CDR3 is TGTGCCAGTAGAAGTCCGGACAGGGGGGATGAAGCTTTCTTT. The variable domain in full, with the rest retrieved from reference TRBV19 and TRBJ1-1, is DGGITQSPKYLFRKEGQNVTLSCEQNLNHDAMYWYRQDPGQGLRLIYYSQIVNDFQKGDIAEGYSVSREKKESFPLTVTSAQKNPTAFYLCASRSPDRGDEAFFGQGTRLTVV.